The present TCR beta chain was sequenced within a study of shared clonotypes between healthy human individuals. Study results and caveats: Among the subsets, naive ones generally showed larger estimated richness than memory ones.

TCRdb keeps only in-frame clones here, not all; method: immunoSEQ multiplex PCR. The sample lists under 150,000 clones; around 71% were seen once. V shed 3 bases and J shed 1 base, with 16 bases lying between them. Germline CDR1 reads LNHNV; CDR2 reads YYDKDF (reference sequence). CDR3 length: 18 amino acids. CD45RO+ cells went into CD8 memory alongside CCR7-negative CD45RA+ TemRA cells. Details on this clone: Its target is unknown. This sequence may be a read error, since a much larger clone differs from it by one base. This same CDR3 is encoded by further DNA sequences in the sample.

Sequencing was carried out using memory CD8+ T cells sorted from blood. Subset in this sample: CD45RO+ cells pooled with CCR7-negative TemRA cells. The V call is TRBV15, the J call TRBJ2-6; the D gene is possibly TRBD1 (5 bases). The TCR originated in a woman aged 25 to 39 in good health. This chain's CDR3 is CATSSGATWGSGANVLTF. As DNA, the CDR3 is TGTGCCACCAGCAGTGGGGCGACATGGGGATCTGGGGCCAACGTCCTGACTTTC.